Described below is a single T cell receptor beta chain sequence and its context. The source of the sample is a study of blood T cell repertoires in COVID-19. Study summary: PBMCs, B-cell-depleted T cells, or T cells were the source of the cDNA or gDNA that made up the material.

As handled by the study authors: Amplification of reference gene primers provided the estimated nucleated cell counts. Repertoires were generated with immunoSEQ multiplex PCR, while TCRdb's copy carries only in-frame clones and drops some. V, J and clone size are taken as reported in that table, and D and trimming were inferred from the DNA itself. Of over 300,000 clones listed, more than 70% are singletons. CDR1 is SGHDT and CDR2 is YYEEEE in the germline V gene. The CDR3 extends over 15 amino acids. V was cut by 3 bases and J by 2 bases, with 15 bases left in between. The sequence was obtained from a woman in her forties or fifties with acute or convalescent COVID-19. The chain employs TRBV5-6 and TRBJ2-7, with a weak D call TRBD1 (6 bases). Sequenced: peripheral blood. The CDR3 reads CASSSPIWGPYEQYF. The CDR3 DNA follows: TGTGCCAGCAGCTCTCCTATCTGGGGGCCCTACGAGCAGTACTTC.